The clone carrying this T cell receptor beta chain was counted ten times or more. As yet, its antigen is unknown. This sample was included in a study of CD8+CD57+ T cells in acquired aplastic anemia. Study background: Sorted CD4+ and CD8+ cells gave an average of about 3.4 ug of DNA. Around 11 million reads, on average, were obtained for CD4+ cells from healthy donors.

Both TCR beta VDJ combination and CDR3 sequence profiling were carried out. Genomic DNA was the template for this profiling. MiXCR, run by TCRdb on the reads, gives a single entry per CDR3 protein. The sample yields roughly 81,000 distinct CDR3 sequences, around 42% seen once. The CDR3 is made up of 17 amino acids. The V gene's germline CDR1 is DFQATT and CDR2 SNEGSKA (reference sequence). The V gene end was trimmed by 0 bases and the J gene end by 7 bases; junction bases not matched to a gene: 18. Whole-study findings and limits: Comparison of patients with controls identified around 28 shared CD8+ CDR3 sequences. Patients were compared with controls for CD8+ Simpson's diversity, and no significant difference emerged.

The TCR comes from a human donor in good health, serving as a control. Sequencing used sorted CD4+, CD8+, or CD8+CD57+ T cells (not recorded which) from PBMCs. V usage is TRBV20-1 and J usage is TRBJ2-7; the match to TRBD2 covers 7 bases. In DNA form, the CDR3 reads TGCAGTGCTAGAGATTTGAGGACTAGTGCCTCCCCGCGAGAGCAGTACTTC. It codes for CSARDLRTSASPREQYF.